This T cell receptor (beta chain) was identified during a study of identical twins. A single record per CDR3 protein comes from TCRdb applying MiXCR to the 5' RACE reads. Of more than 400,000 distinct CDR3 sequences in the sample, around 15% were seen once. Study-wide points: Conclusions were drawn cross-sectionally by statistical analysis, without following the same donors. Weaker excess twin sharing was observed in beta out-of-frame sequences.

Germline V gives CDR1 ENHRY, CDR2 SYGVKD. V lost 5 bases to trimming and J lost 7 bases; unmatched junction nucleotides: 5. The CDR3 has 14 amino acids. With respect to this clonotype: What it recognizes is unknown.

In addition, the sample was reused for a study of yellow fever vaccine responses in identical twins.

The J gene is TRBJ1-4, the V gene TRBV10-3; 9 nucleotides line up with TRBD1. This receptor was identified in a woman younger than 30 in good health. Sequenced: CD4+ T cells sorted from blood. CDR3 loop: CAISTGQGPEKLFF. CDR3 coding DNA: TGTGCCATCAGTACGGGACAGGGACCTGAAAAACTGTTTTTT.